The T cell receptor (beta chain) described here comes from a study of graft-versus-host responses after intestinal transplantation. Study details: Transplant types were multivisceral, liver-intestinal, or isolated intestinal. All recipients got anti-thymocyte globulin induction, then tacrolimus and steroids for approximately 3 years.

The repertoire was sequenced with immunoSEQ multiplex PCR; TCRdb's copy has only in-frame clones and lacks some. The table records approximately 37,000 clones, 85% to 95% of them present only once. The CDR3 covers 11 residues. With 8 bases removed from V and 5 bases from J, the gap between germline ends came to 9 bases. The germline CDR1 and CDR2 sequences are MNHEY and SVGAGI. A word on this clone: Different DNA sequences within this sample yield the same CDR3.

Sample: PBMCs, taken 700 to 850 days after intestinal transplantation. The TCR sequence derives from a human patient who received an intestinal transplant, so some T cells may come from the graft donor. This chain links TRBV6-5 with TRBJ1-1; D gene uncertain. The DNA for the CDR3 is TGTGCCAGCTCTGGGAGGACTGAAGCTTTCTTT. Protein sequence: CASSGRTEAFF.